The clone carrying this TCR beta chain was observed a few times. Its antigen is not known. CDR3 length equals 16 residues. Germline V lookup: CDR1 SGHNT, CDR2 YENEEA. Losses at the gene ends were 1 base for V and 5 bases for J; bases not matched to a gene: 9. Sequencing targeted expressed TCRB transcripts, as all isolated RNA had been reverse transcribed. The protocol was immunoSEQ multiplex PCR, while the TCRdb copy is restricted to in-frame clones and leaves out a portion. The sample holds 300,000 to 400,000 clones; approximately 9.7% are singletons and the top ten take over 0.95%. The data stem from a study of beta chain features in type 1 diabetes. Study conclusions and caveats: Among all four CD4+ subsets, Type 1 diabetes patients had TCRB CDR3s that were moderately but significantly shorter.

The sequence was obtained from a man in his thirties or forties with type 1 diabetes. The chain employs TRBV11-3 and TRBJ2-5, with 8 bases that match TRBD2. Source material: central memory CD4+ T cells from blood. The CDR3 DNA follows: TGTGCCAGCAGCTTAGGATCCGGGACTAGAAAGGAGACCCAGTACTTC. It specifies CASSLGSGTRKETQYF.